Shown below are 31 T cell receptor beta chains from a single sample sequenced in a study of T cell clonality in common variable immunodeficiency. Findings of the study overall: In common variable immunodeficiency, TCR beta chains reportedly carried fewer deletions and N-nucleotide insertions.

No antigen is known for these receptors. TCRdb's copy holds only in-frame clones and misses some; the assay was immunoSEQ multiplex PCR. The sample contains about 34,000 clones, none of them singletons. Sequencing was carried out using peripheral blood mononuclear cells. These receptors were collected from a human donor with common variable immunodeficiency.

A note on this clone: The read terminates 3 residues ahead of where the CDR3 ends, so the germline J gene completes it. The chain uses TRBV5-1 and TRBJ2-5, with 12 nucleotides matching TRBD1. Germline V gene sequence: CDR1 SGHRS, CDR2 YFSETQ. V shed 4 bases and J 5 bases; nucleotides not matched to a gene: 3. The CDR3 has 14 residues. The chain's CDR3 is CASSTGTGGETQYF. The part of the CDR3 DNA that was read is TGCGCCAGCAGCACGGGGACAGGGGGCGAGACC. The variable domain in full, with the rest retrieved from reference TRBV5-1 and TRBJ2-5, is KAGVTQTPRYLIKTRGQQVTLSCSPISGHRSVSWYQQTPGQGLQFLFEYFSETQRNKGNFPGRFSGRQFSNSRSEMNVSTLELGDSALYLCASSTGTGGETQYFGPGTRLLVL.

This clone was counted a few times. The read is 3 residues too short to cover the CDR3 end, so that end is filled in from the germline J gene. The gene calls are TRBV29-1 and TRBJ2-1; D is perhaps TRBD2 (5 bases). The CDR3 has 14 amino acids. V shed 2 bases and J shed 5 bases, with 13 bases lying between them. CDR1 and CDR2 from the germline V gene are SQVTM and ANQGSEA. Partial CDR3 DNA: TGCAGCGTTGAAAGGTACCGACTAAACAATGAG. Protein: CSVERYRLNNE. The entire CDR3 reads CSVERYRLNNEQFF.

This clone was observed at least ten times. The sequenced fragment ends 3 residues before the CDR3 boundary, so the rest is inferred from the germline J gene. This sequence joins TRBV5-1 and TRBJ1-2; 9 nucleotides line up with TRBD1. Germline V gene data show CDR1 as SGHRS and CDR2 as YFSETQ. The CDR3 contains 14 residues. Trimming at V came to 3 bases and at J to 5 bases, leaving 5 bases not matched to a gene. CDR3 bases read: TGCGCCAGCAGCTGGACAGGGGCCCTATATGGC. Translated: CASSWTGALYG. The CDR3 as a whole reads CASSWTGALYGYTF. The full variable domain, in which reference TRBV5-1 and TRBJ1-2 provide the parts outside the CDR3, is KAGVTQTPRYLIKTRGQQVTLSCSPISGHRSVSWYQQTPGQGLQFLFEYFSETQRNKGNFPGRFSGRQFSNSRSEMNVSTLELGDSALYLCASSWTGALYGYTFGSGTRLTVV.

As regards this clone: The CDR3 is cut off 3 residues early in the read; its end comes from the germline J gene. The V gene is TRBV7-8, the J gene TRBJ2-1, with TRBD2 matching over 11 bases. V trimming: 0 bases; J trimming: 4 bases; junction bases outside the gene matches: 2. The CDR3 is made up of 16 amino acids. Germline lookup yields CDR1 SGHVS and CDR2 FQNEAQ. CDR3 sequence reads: CASSLATSGIYNEQFF. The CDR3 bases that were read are TGTGCCAGCAGCTTAGCGACTAGCGGGATTTACAATGAG.

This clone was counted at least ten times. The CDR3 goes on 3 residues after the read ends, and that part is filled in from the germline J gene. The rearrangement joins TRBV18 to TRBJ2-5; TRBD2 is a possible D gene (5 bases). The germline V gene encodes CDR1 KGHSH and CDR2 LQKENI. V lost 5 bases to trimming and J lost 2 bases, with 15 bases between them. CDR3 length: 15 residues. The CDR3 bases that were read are TGTGCCAGCTCATCTCAGCGGTCTGCACAAGAGACC. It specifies CASSSQRSAQET. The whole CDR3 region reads CASSSQRSAQETQYF.

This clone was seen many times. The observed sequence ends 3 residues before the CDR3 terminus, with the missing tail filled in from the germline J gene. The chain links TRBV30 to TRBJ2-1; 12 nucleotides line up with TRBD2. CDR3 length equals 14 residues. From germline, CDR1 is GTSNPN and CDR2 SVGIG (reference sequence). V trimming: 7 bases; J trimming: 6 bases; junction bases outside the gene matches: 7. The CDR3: CASLTSGRSNEQFF. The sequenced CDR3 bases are TGTGCCTCGCTGACTAGCGGGAGAAGCAATGAG. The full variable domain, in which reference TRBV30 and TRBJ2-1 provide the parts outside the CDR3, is SQTIHQWPATLVQPVGSPLSLECTVEGTSNPNLYWYRQAAGRGLQLLFYSVGIGQISSEVPQNLSASRPQDRQFILSSKKLLLSDSGFYLCASLTSGRSNEQFFGPGTRLTVL.

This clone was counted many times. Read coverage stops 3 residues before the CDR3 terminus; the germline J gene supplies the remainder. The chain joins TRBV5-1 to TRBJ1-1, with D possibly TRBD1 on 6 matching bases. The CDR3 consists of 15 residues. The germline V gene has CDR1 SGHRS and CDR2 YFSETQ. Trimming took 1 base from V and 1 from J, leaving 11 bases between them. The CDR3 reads CASSLQGQTNTEAFF. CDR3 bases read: TGCGCCAGCAGCTTGCAAGGACAGACGAACACTGAA.

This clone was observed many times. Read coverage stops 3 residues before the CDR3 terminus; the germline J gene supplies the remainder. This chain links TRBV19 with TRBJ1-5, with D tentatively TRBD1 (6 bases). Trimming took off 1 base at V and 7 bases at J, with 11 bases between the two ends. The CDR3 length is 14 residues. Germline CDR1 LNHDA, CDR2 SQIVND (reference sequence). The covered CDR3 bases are TGTGCCAGTAGTATAGCAGGGGATTTCCAGCCC. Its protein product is CASSIAGDFQP. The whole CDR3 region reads CASSIAGDFQPQHF.

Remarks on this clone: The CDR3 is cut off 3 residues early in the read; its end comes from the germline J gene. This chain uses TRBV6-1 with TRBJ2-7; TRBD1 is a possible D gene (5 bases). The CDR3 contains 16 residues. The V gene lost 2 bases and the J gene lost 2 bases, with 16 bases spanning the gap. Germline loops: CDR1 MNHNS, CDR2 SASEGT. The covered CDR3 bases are TGTGCCAGCAGTGAAAAGGGGTTCCCTTTGACCTACGAG. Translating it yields CASSEKGFPLTYE. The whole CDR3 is CASSEKGFPLTYEQYF.

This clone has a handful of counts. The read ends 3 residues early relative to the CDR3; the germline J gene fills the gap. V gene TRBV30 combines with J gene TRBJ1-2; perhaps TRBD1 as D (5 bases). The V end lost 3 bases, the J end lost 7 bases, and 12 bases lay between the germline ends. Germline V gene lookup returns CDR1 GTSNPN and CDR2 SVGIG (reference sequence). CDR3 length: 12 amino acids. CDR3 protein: CAWRQGGTGYTF. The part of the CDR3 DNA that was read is TGTGCCTGGAGGCAGGGAGGAACTGGC.

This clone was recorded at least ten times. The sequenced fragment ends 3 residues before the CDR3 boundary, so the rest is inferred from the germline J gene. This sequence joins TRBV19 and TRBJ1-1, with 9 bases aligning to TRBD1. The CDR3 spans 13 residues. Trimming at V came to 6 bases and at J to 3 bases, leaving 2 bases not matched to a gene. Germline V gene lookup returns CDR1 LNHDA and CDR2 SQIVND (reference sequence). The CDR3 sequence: CASRWTGDTEAFF. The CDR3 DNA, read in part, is TGTGCCAGTAGGTGGACAGGGGACACTGAA.

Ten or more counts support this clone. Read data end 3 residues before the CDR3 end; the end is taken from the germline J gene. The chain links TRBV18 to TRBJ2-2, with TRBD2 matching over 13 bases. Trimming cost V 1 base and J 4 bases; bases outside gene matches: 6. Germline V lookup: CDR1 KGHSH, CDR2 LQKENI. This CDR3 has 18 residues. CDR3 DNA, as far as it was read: TGTGCCAGCTCACCACTCAGACTAGCGGGAGGCCCCACCGGGGAG. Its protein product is CASSPLRLAGGPTGE. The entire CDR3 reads CASSPLRLAGGPTGELFF. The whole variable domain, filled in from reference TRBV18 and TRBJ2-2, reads NAGVMQNPRHLVRRRGQEARLRCSPMKGHSHVYWYRQLPEEGLKFMVYLQKENIIDESGMPKERFSAEFPKEGPSILRIQQVVRGDSAAYFCASSPLRLAGGPTGELFFGEGSRLTVL.

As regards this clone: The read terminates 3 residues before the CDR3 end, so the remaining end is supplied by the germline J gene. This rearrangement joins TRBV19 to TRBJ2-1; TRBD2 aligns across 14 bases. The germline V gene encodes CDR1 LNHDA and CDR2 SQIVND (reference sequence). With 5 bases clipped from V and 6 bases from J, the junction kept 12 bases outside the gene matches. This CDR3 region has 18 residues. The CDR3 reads CASSGGLAGEISRNEQFF. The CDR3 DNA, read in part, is TGTGCCAGTAGTGGGGGACTAGCGGGAGAAATAAGTCGCAATGAG.

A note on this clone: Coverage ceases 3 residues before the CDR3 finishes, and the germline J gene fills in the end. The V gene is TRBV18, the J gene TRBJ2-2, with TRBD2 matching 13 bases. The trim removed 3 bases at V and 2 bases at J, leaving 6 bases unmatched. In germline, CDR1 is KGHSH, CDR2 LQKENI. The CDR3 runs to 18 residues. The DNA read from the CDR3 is TGTGCCAGCTCACCTAGGGGACTAGCGGGAAGAAACACCGGGGAG. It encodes CASSPRGLAGRNTGE. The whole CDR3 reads CASSPRGLAGRNTGELFF. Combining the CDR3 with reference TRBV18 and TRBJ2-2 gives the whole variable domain NAGVMQNPRHLVRRRGQEARLRCSPMKGHSHVYWYRQLPEEGLKFMVYLQKENIIDESGMPKERFSAEFPKEGPSILRIQQVVRGDSAAYFCASSPRGLAGRNTGELFFGEGSRLTVL.

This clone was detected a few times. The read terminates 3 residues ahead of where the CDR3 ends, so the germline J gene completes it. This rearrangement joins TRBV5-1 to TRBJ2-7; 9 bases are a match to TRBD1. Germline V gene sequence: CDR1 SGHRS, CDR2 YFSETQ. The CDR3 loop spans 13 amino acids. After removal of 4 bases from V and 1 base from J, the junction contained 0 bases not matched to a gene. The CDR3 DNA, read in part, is TGCGCCAGCAGCGACAGGGGGTCCTACGAG. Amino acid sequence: CASSDRGSYE. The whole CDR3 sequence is CASSDRGSYEQYF.

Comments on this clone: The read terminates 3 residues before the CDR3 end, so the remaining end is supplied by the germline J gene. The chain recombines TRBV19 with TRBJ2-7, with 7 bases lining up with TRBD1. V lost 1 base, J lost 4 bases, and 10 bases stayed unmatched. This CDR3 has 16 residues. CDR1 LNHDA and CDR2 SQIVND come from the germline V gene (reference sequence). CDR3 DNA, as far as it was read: TGTGCCAGTAGTATAGGCCCCCGGACAGGAAGGTACGAG. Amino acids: CASSIGPRTGRYE. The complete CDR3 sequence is CASSIGPRTGRYEQYF. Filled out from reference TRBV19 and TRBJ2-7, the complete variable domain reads DGGITQSPKYLFRKEGQNVTLSCEQNLNHDAMYWYRQDPGQGLRLIYYSQIVNDFQKGDIAEGYSVSREKKESFPLTVTSAQKNPTAFYLCASSIGPRTGRYEQYFGPGTRLTVT.

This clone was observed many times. The CDR3 loop is CATTGEDGETQYF. Partial CDR3 DNA: TGTGCCACGACAGGGGAAGATGGGGAGACC. This chain connects TRBV10-3 to TRBJ2-5, with 8 bases identical to TRBD1. The CDR3 goes on 3 residues after the read ends, and that part is filled in from the germline J gene. Germline trimming cut 10 bases from V and 5 bases from J; bases unmatched to any gene: 9. Germline V gene lookup returns CDR1 ENHRY and CDR2 SYGVKD. This CDR3 region has 13 residues.

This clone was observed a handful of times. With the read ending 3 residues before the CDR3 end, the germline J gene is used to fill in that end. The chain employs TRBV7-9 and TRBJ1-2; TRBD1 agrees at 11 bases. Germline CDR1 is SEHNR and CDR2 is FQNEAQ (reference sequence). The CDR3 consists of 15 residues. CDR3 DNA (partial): TGTGCCAGCAGCTTAGCGGACAGGGGGCCGGACGGC. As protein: CASSLADRGPDG. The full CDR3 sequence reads CASSLADRGPDGYTF.

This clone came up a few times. The covered CDR3 bases are TGTGCCAGTAGTCCACAGGCCTGGAACACTGAA. It translates to CASSPQAWNTE. The whole CDR3 sequence reads CASSPQAWNTEAFF. This rearrangement joins TRBV19 to TRBJ1-1, with D perhaps TRBD1 (5 bases). The read finishes 3 residues shy of the CDR3 end, and the germline J gene is used to complete it. The CDR3 spans 14 residues. Germline CDR1 LNHDA, CDR2 SQIVND (reference sequence). Between the trimmed V and J ends, which lost 5 bases and 1 base, there was a span of 11 bases.

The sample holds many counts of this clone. Incomplete CDR3 DNA: TGTGCCAGCACTACCCGGGACAGAGCTAACTATGGC. This codes for CASTTRDRANYG. The full CDR3 is CASTTRDRANYGYTF. The chain is built from TRBV7-2 and TRBJ1-2, with TRBD1 matching over 7 bases. The read ends 3 residues early relative to the CDR3; the germline J gene fills the gap. Trimming cost V 7 bases and J 0 bases; bases outside gene matches: 8. This CDR3 is built from 15 residues. Germline CDR1 SGHTA, CDR2 FQGNSA.

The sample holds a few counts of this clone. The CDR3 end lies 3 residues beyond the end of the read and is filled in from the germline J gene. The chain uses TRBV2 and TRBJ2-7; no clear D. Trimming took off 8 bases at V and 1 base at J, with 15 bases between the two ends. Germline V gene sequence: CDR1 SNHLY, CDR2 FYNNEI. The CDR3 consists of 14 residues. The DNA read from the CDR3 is TGTGCCAGCCGACCTCGGGTTACGTCCTACGAG. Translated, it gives CASRPRVTSYE. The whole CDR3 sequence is CASRPRVTSYEQYF.

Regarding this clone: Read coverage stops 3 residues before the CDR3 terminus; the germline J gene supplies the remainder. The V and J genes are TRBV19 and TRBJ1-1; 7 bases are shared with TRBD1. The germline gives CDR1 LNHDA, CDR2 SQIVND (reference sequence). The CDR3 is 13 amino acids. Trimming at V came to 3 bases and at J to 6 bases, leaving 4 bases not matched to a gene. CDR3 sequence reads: CASSIDRAAEAFF. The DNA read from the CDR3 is TGTGCCAGTAGTATCGACAGGGCAGCTGAA.

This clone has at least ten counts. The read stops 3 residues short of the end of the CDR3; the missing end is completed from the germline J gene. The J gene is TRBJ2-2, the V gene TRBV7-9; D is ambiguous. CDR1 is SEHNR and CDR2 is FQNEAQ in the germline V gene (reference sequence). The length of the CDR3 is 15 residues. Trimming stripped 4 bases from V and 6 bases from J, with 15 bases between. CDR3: CASSSWALGPGELFF. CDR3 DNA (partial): TGTGCCAGCAGCTCCTGGGCGTTGGGTCCCGGGGAG.

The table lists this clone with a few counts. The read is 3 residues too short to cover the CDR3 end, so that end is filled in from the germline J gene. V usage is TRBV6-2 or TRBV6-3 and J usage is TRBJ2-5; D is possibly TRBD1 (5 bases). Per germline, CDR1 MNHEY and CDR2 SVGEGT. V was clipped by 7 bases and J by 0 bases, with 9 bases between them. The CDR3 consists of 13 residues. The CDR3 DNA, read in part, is TGTGCCAGCATTGACAGAGACCAAGAGACC. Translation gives CASIDRDQET. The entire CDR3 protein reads CASIDRDQETQYF.

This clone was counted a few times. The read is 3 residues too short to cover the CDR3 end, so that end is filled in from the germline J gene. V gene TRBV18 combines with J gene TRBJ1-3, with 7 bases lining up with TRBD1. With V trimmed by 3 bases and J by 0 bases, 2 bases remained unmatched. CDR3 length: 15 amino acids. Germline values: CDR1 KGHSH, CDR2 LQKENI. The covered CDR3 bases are TGTGCCAGCTCACCGACAGGGATCTCTGGAAACACC. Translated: CASSPTGISGNT. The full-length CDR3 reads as CASSPTGISGNTIYF.

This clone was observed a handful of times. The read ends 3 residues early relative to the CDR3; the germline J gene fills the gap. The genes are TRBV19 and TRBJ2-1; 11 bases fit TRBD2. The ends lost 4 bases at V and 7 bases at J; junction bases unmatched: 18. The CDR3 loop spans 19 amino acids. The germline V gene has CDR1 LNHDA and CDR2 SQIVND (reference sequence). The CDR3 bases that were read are TGTGCCAGTAGTAGCAAGACTAGCGGGGTCGGGGTTGGTGGTAATGAG. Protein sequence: CASSSKTSGVGVGGNE. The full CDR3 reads CASSSKTSGVGVGGNEQFF.

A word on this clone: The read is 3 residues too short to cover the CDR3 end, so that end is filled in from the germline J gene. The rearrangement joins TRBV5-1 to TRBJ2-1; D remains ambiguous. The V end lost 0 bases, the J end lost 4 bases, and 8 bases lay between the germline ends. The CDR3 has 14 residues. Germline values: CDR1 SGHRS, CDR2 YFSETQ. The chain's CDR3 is CASSLDPTYNEQFF. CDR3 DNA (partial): TGCGCCAGCAGCTTGGACCCGACTTACAATGAG.

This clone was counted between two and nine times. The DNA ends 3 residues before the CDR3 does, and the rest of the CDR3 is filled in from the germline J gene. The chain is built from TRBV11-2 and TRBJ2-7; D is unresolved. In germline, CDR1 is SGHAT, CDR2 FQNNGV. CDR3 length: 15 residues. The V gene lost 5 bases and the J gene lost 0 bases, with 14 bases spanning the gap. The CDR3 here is CASSLSDKSSYEQYF. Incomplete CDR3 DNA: TGTGCCAGCAGCCTATCAGACAAGAGCTCCTACGAG.

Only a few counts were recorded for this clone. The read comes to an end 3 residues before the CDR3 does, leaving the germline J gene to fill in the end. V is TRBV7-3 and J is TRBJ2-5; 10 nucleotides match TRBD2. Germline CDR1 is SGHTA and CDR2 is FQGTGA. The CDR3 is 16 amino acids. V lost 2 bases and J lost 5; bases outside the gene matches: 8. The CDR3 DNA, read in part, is TGTGCCAGCAGCTTATGGCCTAGCGGGGGCGGTGAGACC. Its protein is CASSLWPSGGGET. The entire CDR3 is CASSLWPSGGGETQYF.

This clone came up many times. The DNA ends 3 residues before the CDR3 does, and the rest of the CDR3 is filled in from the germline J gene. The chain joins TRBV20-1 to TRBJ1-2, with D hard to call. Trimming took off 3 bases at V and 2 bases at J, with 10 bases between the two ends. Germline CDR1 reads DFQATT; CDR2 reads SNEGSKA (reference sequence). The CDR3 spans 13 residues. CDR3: CSARGGNNYGYTF. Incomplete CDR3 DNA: TGCAGTGCTAGGGGCGGGAACAACTATGGC.

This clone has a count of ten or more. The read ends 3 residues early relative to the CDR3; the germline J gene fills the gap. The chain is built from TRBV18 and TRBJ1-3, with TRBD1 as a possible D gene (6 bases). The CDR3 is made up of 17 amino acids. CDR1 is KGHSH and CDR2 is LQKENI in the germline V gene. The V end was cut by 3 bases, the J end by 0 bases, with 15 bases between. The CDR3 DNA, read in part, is TGTGCCAGCTCACCGCGTCCGTTGGACAGCTCTGGAAACACC. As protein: CASSPRPLDSSGNT. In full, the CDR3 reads CASSPRPLDSSGNTIYF.